This T cell receptor (beta chain) stems from a study of OX40 agonist ivuxolimab in advanced cancers. Study context: The dose-escalation cohort was approximately 80% male, with a mean age of about 58 years, ranging about 20 to 85.

The study's findings and limits: Both CD4+ and CD8+ T cell populations in blood had undergone clonal expansion by week 6 at 0.1 to 3.0 mg/kg.

TCRdb's copy holds only in-frame clones and misses some; the assay was immunoSEQ multiplex PCR. The sample records approximately 100,000 clones, 90% being singletons. In the case of this clone: Antigen unknown.

The TCR sequence derives from an adult with an advanced solid tumor such as melanoma, head and neck, liver or kidney cancer. The source was CD4+ or CD8+ T cells sorted from blood, collected in a trial of the OX40 agonist ivuxolimab.

DNA of the CDR3: TGTGCCAGTAGGCAGCGGGAGTTGGTACACAATGAGCAGTTCTTC. It is translated as CASRQRELVHNEQFF. J is TRBJ2-1 and V is TRBV19; TRBD2 aligns across 8 bases. Germline CDR1 reads LNHDA; CDR2 reads SQIVND (reference sequence). The CDR3 spans 15 residues. Trimming cost V 6 bases and J 5 bases; bases outside gene matches: 9.